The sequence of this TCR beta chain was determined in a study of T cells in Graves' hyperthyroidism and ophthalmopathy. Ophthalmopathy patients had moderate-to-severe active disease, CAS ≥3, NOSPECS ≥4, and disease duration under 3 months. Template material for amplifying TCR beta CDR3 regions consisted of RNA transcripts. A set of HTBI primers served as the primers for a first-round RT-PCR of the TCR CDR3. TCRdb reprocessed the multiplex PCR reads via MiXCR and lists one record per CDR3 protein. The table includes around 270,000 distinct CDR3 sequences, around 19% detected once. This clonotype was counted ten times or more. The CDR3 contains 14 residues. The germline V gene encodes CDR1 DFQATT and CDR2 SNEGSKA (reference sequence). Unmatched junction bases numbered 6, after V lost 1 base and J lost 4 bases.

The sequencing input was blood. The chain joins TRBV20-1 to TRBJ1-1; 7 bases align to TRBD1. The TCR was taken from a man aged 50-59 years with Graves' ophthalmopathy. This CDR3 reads CSARAGGAGTEAFF. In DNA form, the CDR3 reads TGCAGTGCTAGAGCAGGGGGGGCTGGCACTGAAGCTTTCTTT.